A single sample is the source of the 28 T cell receptor beta chains below, sequenced in a study of blood T cell repertoires in COVID-19 (dated by TCRdb to the early 2020s). The library was obtained by the immunoSEQ multiplex PCR assay. Entries here come from immuneACCESS through TCRdb and include only in-frame sequences with V and J called. Some clones fail to appear in such tables; in the studies checked, an unresolved V gene covers under half of the shortfall, and the cause of the remainder is unknown. The sample table holds a few hundred thousand clones, of which roughly 91% were seen once. The ten largest clones capture roughly 11% of the sample. Sequenced input: peripheral blood. The source of these receptors is a woman younger than 45 with COVID-19, enrolled during active disease.

J is TRBJ1-2 and V is TRBV5-1, with D unclear. V lost 0 bases and J 3 bases, leaving 12 bases between the germline ends. This CDR3 is 15 amino acids long. The germline gives CDR1 SGHRS, CDR2 YFSETQ. Here the CDR3 reads CASSLEGDYYYGYTF. As DNA, the CDR3 is TGCGCCAGCAGCTTGGAGGGAGATTACTACTATGGCTACACCTTC.

The chain carries TRBV19 and TRBJ2-7; 7 nucleotides agree with TRBD1. V dropped 2 bases and J dropped 0; count of bases not matched to a gene: 7. This CDR3 spans 16 amino acids. The germline V gene encodes CDR1 LNHDA and CDR2 SQIVND (reference sequence). In DNA, the CDR3 is TGTGCCAGTAGTATAAGCGCAGGGGGTTACTCCTACGAGCAGTACTTC. Protein sequence: CASSISAGGYSYEQYF.

The V call is TRBV19, the J call TRBJ1-2; D not certain. Germline values: CDR1 LNHDA, CDR2 SQIVND (reference sequence). V lost 5 bases to trimming and J lost 0 bases, with 10 bases between them. The CDR3 sequence is 14 residues long. The CDR3 sequence is CASSYPEANYGYTF. CDR3 DNA: TGTGCCAGTAGTTATCCAGAAGCTAACTATGGCTACACCTTC.

This sequence joins TRBV27 and TRBJ1-1; D ambiguous. The ends were cut back, 2 bases at V and 4 bases at J, with 11 bases in the middle. This CDR3 comprises 14 residues. In germline, CDR1 is MNHEY, CDR2 SMNVEV (reference sequence). CDR3 in amino acids: CASSLSGQGTEAFF. The CDR3 DNA is TGTGCCAGCAGTTTAAGCGGGCAAGGCACTGAAGCTTTCTTT.

This chain uses TRBV5-4 with TRBJ1-3, with 10 bases lining up with TRBD1. The ends lost 4 bases at V and 4 bases at J; junction bases unmatched: 5. The germline CDR1 and CDR2 sequences are SGHNT and YYREEE (reference sequence). This CDR3 comprises 15 residues. The CDR3: CASSPGTGEGNTIYF. CDR3 coding DNA: TGTGCCAGCAGCCCCGGGACAGGGGAAGGAAACACCATATATTTT.

The CDR3 DNA follows: TGTGCCAGCAGCCAAGGACTAGCGGGGGGCCTAGATACGCAGTATTTT. Translation gives CASSQGLAGGLDTQYF. V usage is TRBV3-1 (or the pseudogene TRBV3-2) and J usage is TRBJ2-3; 13 nucleotides match TRBD2. CDR1 and CDR2 from the germline V gene are LGHDT and YNNKEL (reference sequence). V was clipped by 1 base and J by 5 bases; unmatched bases: 3. The CDR3 has 16 residues.

This clone was found a few times. DNA for the CDR3: TGTGCCAGCAGTGAACCCCTAGCGGGGCCATACGAGCAGTACTTC. It encodes CASSEPLAGPYEQYF. The V and J genes are TRBV6-1 and TRBJ2-7; 9 positions match TRBD2. This CDR3 has 15 residues. Trimming removed 2 bases from V and 4 bases from J; junction bases left unmatched: 6. Looked up from germline, CDR1 is MNHNS and CDR2 is SASEGT.

V gene TRBV29-1 combines with J gene TRBJ2-7; 8 nucleotides align to TRBD1. The CDR3 contains 16 residues. With 4 bases clipped from V and 2 bases from J, the junction kept 13 bases outside the gene matches. CDR1 SQVTM and CDR2 ANQGSEA come from the germline V gene. The CDR3 bases are TGCAGCGTTGTTGGGCAGGGGGCAGGGGCGACCTACGAGCAGTACTTC. Its translation is CSVVGQGAGATYEQYF.

This clone showed up just once. The gene calls are TRBV9 and TRBJ2-1, with 10 bases fitting TRBD2. Germline trimming cut 4 bases from V and 3 bases from J; bases unmatched to any gene: 4. The CDR3 sequence is 15 residues long. Germline CDR1 SGDLS, CDR2 YYNGEE. For the CDR3, the DNA is TGTGCCAGCAGCTTAAGCGGGGGGGTCTACAATGAGCAGTTCTTC. Encoded protein: CASSLSGGVYNEQFF.

CDR3 loop: CASSLGLAREQYF. The CDR3 bases are TGCGCCAGCAGCTTGGGACTAGCCCGGGAGCAGTACTTC. V and J are TRBV5-1 and TRBJ2-7, with 7 positions matching TRBD2. The CDR3 runs 13 residues. Germline V gives CDR1 SGHRS, CDR2 YFSETQ. With 0 bases clipped from V and 7 bases from J, the junction kept 4 bases outside the gene matches.

V gene TRBV10-1 combines with J gene TRBJ2-3, with D perhaps TRBD2 (6 bases). There are 13 residues in the CDR3. Trimming left V 6 bases short and J 8 bases short, with 15 bases between. Germline loops: CDR1 WNHNN, CDR2 SYGVQD (reference sequence). CDR3 DNA: TGCGCCAGCAGCCTGAGGACTAAGGGTACGCAGTATTTT. This translates into CASSLRTKGTQYF.

This chain connects TRBV5-1 to TRBJ2-2; D uncertain. This CDR3 is built from 11 residues. The ends were cut back, 6 bases at V and 8 bases at J, with 8 bases in the middle. In germline, CDR1 is SGHRS, CDR2 YFSETQ. As DNA, the CDR3 is TGCGCCAGCACCGCCAGAGGGGAGCTGTTTTTT. Protein sequence: CASTARGELFF.

The chain links TRBV6-6 to TRBJ1-3; 8 bases map to TRBD1. CDR3 length: 14 amino acids. V was pared by 6 bases and J by 3 bases, with 4 bases of the junction left unmatched. Germline V gene lookup returns CDR1 MNHNY and CDR2 SVGAGI (reference sequence). DNA for the CDR3: TGTGCCAGCAGGCCGGACAGGGATGGAAACACCATATATTTT. It yields the protein CASRPDRDGNTIYF.

The CDR3 reads CASSYEPRGESSYEQYF. DNA of the CDR3: TGCGCCAGCAGCTATGAACCCAGGGGGGAGTCCTCCTACGAGCAGTACTTC. This sequence joins TRBV5-1 and TRBJ2-7; weak D call: TRBD1 (7 bases). Per germline, CDR1 SGHRS and CDR2 YFSETQ. This CDR3 contains 17 residues. The V end was cut by 3 bases, the J end by 0 bases, with 19 bases between.

This chain links TRBV11-3 with TRBJ2-3, with D possibly TRBD2 on 5 matching bases. The CDR3 has 13 residues. The V gene's germline CDR1 is SGHNT and CDR2 YENEEA. V lost 4 bases and J 2 bases, leaving 7 bases between the germline ends. The CDR3 is CASSSGNTDTQYF. DNA for the CDR3: TGTGCCAGCAGCTCGGGGAACACAGATACGCAGTATTTT.

J is TRBJ2-7 and V is TRBV28; D is unclear. CDR1 and CDR2 (germline): MDHEN, SYDVKM. The V end was cut by 5 bases, the J end by 3 bases, with 8 bases between. This CDR3 comprises 12 residues. The CDR3 spells CASSGRGYEQYF. DNA of the CDR3: TGTGCCAGCAGTGGTAGAGGCTACGAGCAGTACTTC.

The chain couples TRBV10-1 to TRBJ2-3; TRBD2 matches at 8 bases. CDR1 is WNHNN, CDR2 SYGVQD, per germline (reference sequence). V shed 6 bases and J 6 bases; nucleotides not matched to a gene: 8. This CDR3 spans 14 amino acids. The CDR3 DNA is TGCGCCAGCAGGGACTCCGGGGGGGCGGATACGCAGTATTTT. It encodes CASRDSGGADTQYF.

This sequence joins TRBV6-5 and TRBJ1-2; D remains ambiguous. The germline V gene encodes CDR1 MNHEY and CDR2 SVGAGI. The V end was cut by 4 bases, the J end by 2 bases, with 14 bases between. The CDR3 length is 15 residues. The CDR3, as DNA: TGTGCCAGCAGTTCTTTTTCGGGGTGGAACTATGGCTACACCTTC. It encodes CASSSFSGWNYGYTF.

This clone came up once. The genes are TRBV6-5 and TRBJ2-7, with a weak D call TRBD1 (6 bases). From germline, CDR1 is MNHEY and CDR2 SVGAGI. V lost 2 bases to trimming and J lost 3 bases, with 14 bases between them. The CDR3 runs 15 residues. In DNA form, the CDR3 reads TGTGCCAGCAGTTACGAAGGGGGACGAATCTACGAGCAGTACTTC. Translating it yields CASSYEGGRIYEQYF.

The chain has TRBV27 and TRBJ2-3, with 8 bases identical to TRBD2. Unmatched junction bases numbered 10, after V lost 0 bases and J lost 5 bases. From germline, CDR1 is MNHEY and CDR2 SMNVEV (reference sequence). The CDR3 contains 17 residues. The CDR3 reads CASSLSGPGGPGDTQYF. The CDR3 nucleotides are TGTGCCAGCAGTTTATCCGGTCCGGGGGGGCCCGGAGATACGCAGTATTTT.

The genes are TRBV7-4 and TRBJ1-3, with a possible D match to TRBD1 (5 bases). Germline V gene sequence: CDR1 SGHVT, CDR2 SQSDAQ. CDR3 length equals 17 residues. V was clipped by 4 bases and J by 0 bases, with 16 bases between them. The CDR3 DNA follows: TGTGCCAGCAGCTGCCGGGACTGGAGGCTCTCTGGAAACACCATATATTTT. Amino acid sequence: CASSCRDWRLSGNTIYF.

The chain employs TRBV4-1 and TRBJ1-1; 7 nucleotides match TRBD1. V was pared by 4 bases and J by 3 bases, with 11 bases of the junction left unmatched. CDR3 length: 16 amino acids. The V gene's germline CDR1 is MGHRA and CDR2 YSYEKL. Here the CDR3 reads CASSLRGEQAYTEAFF. CDR3 bases: TGCGCCAGCAGCCTCAGGGGGGAACAGGCGTACACTGAAGCTTTCTTT.

In this sample, this clone turned up once. This chain joins TRBV7-9 and TRBJ2-1; no clear D gene. The germline V gene has CDR1 SEHNR and CDR2 FQNEAQ (reference sequence). Between the trimmed V and J ends, which lost 1 base and 4 bases, there was a span of 11 bases. This CDR3 is built from 15 residues. This CDR3 is CASSLVPTRYNEQFF. The CDR3 DNA sequence: TGTGCCAGCAGCTTAGTCCCGACACGATACAATGAGCAGTTCTTC.

Only a few counts were recorded for this clone. V gene TRBV29-1 combines with J gene TRBJ2-3; possibly TRBD2 for D (6 bases). The CDR3 covers 14 residues. The V end lost 6 bases, the J end lost 0 bases, and 13 bases lay between the germline ends. Germline V gene lookup returns CDR1 SQVTM and CDR2 ANQGSEA. Here the CDR3 DNA reads TGCAGCGTCCACGGGGGATTAAGCACAGATACGCAGTATTTT. The encoded protein is CSVHGGLSTDTQYF.

V is TRBV18 and J is TRBJ1-5, with D possibly being TRBD1 (5 bases). CDR3 length equals 14 residues. Germline loops: CDR1 KGHSH, CDR2 LQKENI. Trimming shortened V by 4 bases and J by 6 bases, and 13 bases separated the two germline ends. The CDR3 DNA reads as TGTGCCAGCTCACTTGACATAAGGGGTCAGCCCCAGCATTTT. This translates into CASSLDIRGQPQHF.

In DNA, the CDR3 is TGTGCCAGCAGGAGCTCCTATAATTCACCCCTCCACTTT. It yields the protein CASRSSYNSPLHF. The rearrangement links TRBV6-5 to TRBJ1-6, with D unclear. Between the trimmed V and J ends, which lost 6 bases and 0 bases, there was a span of 3 bases. In germline, CDR1 is MNHEY, CDR2 SVGAGI. The CDR3 covers 13 residues.

This sequence joins TRBV15 and TRBJ2-7; D unclear. CDR1 and CDR2 (germline): LNHNV, YYDKDF (reference sequence). CDR3 length equals 13 residues. Between the trimmed V and J ends, which lost 0 bases and 3 bases, there was a span of 6 bases. As DNA, the CDR3 is TGTGCCACCAGCAGAGATCTCCTCTACGAGCAGTACTTC. This translates into CATSRDLLYEQYF.

The chain uses TRBV7-6 and TRBJ2-5; D gene uncertain. V lost 3 bases, J lost 5 bases, and 4 bases lay in between. CDR3 length: 11 amino acids. Per the germline V gene, CDR1 is SGHVS and CDR2 is FNYEAQ. The CDR3 loop is CASSFRETQYF. DNA for the CDR3: TGTGCCAGCAGCTTTCGTGAGACCCAGTACTTC.